The entry below describes one TCR beta chain. The antigen is undetermined. This specimen belongs to a study of cytomegalovirus exposure and HLA in healthy donors. Study results and caveats: Rates of TCR association differed by HLA locus in a later analysis, with DRB1 highest and HLA-C lowest. According to the study, 150 to 200 TCR beta chains were cytomegalovirus-associated.

The PCR ran on 60 Vbeta and 13 Jbeta primers. Sequencing used immunoSEQ multiplex PCR; TCRdb keeps in-frame clones, though not all of them. The table for this sample gives about 210,000 clones. The sequencing input was PBMCs. The sequence was obtained from a woman in her 30s in good health and CMV-seropositive.

The CDR3: CASRQGPYEQYF. Written as DNA, the CDR3 is TGTGCCAGCAGGCAGGGGCCCTACGAGCAGTACTTC. The chain links TRBV6-5 to TRBJ2-5; tentatively, D is TRBD1 (6 bases). Matching the DNA end better, TRBJ2-7 makes the J call doubtful. Looked up from germline, CDR1 is MNHEY and CDR2 is SVGAGI. There are 12 residues in the CDR3.